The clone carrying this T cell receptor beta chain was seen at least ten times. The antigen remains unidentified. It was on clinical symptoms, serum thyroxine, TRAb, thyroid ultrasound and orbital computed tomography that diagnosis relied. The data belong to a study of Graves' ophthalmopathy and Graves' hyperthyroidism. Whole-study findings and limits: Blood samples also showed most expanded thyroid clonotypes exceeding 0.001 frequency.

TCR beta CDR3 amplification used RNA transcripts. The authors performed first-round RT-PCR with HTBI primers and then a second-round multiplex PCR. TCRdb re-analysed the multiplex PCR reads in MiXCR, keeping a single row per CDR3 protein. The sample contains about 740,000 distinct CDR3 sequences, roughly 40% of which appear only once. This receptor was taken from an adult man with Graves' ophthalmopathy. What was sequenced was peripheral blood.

The CDR3 DNA sequence: TGTGCCAGCAGCCTAAGAACTGGACAGAGCACTGAAGCTTTCTTT. Residues: CASSLRTGQSTEAFF. The chain employs TRBV5-8 and TRBJ1-1; weak D call: TRBD1 (6 bases). The V gene lost 4 bases and the J gene lost 4 bases, with 17 bases spanning the gap. The germline gives CDR1 SGHTS, CDR2 YDEGEE. This CDR3 is 15 amino acids long.